The entry below describes one T cell receptor (beta chain). The age range of participants was about 18 to 90 years, with residence in more than 20 US areas. Donors in Cohort 3 who had recovered were those with two negative PCRs, healthcare professional clearance, or resolution of their symptoms. The CDR3 is made up of 15 amino acids. The V end lost 2 bases, the J end lost 0 bases, and 11 bases lay between the germline ends. Germline V gene data show CDR1 as SGHAT and CDR2 as FQNNGV. This sample was included in a study of blood T cell repertoires in COVID-19. Study overall: In each case, the material was cDNA or gDNA derived from T cells, B-cell-depleted T cells, or PBMCs.

In the source study's methods: Scientists estimated how many nucleated cells there were by amplifying reference gene primers. Some clones are missing from TCRdb's copy, which holds only in-frame ones; the method was immunoSEQ multiplex PCR. V, J and clone size derive from that table, while D and trimming were established from the DNA sequence. The sample yields hundreds of thousands of clones, around 85% seen once. The sequence came from a man in his forties who had recovered from COVID-19. The chain couples TRBV11-2 to TRBJ2-7; maybe TRBD2 (5 bases). Sequencing input: PBMCs or T cells enriched from blood (not recorded which). The CDR3 DNA reads as TGTGCCAGCAGCTTACCGGGATTGGGCTCCTACGAGCAGTACTTC. It yields the protein CASSLPGLGSYEQYF.